This T cell receptor beta chain was sequenced in a study of shared clonotypes between healthy human individuals. Study information: Sampling drew on donors who were two women and a few men aged 18 to 49.

The study enrolled healthy HIV-negative adults without recent acute infections or vaccinations as donors. The authors divided CD4+ cells into CD45RA+ naive and CD45RA-negative memory subsets. The data were produced by immunoSEQ multiplex PCR, yet TCRdb's version contains in-frame clones alone and is incomplete. This table holds over a million clones, 98% found once. Material: naive CD4+ T cells sorted from blood. As for subset: CD45RA+ positively selected. The clonotype was recovered from a man younger than 40 in good health.

CDR3: CASRGTSGSNEQYF. CDR3 nucleotide sequence: TGCGCCAGCAGGGGGACTAGCGGGAGTAACGAGCAGTACTTC. This chain joins TRBV5-1 and TRBJ2-7, with TRBD2 matching over 14 bases. This CDR3 has 14 residues. Germline CDR1 is SGHRS and CDR2 is YFSETQ. Trimming at V came to 5 bases and at J to 5 bases, leaving 3 bases not matched to a gene.